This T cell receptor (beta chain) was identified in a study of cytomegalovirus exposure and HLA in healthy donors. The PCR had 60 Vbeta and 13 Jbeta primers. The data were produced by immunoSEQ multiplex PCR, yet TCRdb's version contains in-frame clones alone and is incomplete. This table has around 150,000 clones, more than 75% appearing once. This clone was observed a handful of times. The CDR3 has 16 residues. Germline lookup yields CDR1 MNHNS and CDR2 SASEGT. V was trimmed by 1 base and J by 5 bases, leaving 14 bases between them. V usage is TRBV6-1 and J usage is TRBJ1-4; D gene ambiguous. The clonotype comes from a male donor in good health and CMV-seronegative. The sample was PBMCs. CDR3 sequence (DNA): TGTGCCAGCAGTGAAGGGAGGAGCTTTCCAAATGAAAAACTGTTTTTT. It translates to CASSEGRSFPNEKLFF.